This entry is about one TCR beta chain. This entry is derived from a study of cytomegalovirus exposure and HLA in healthy donors. The germline V gene encodes CDR1 SGHDN and CDR2 FVKESK. CDR3 length: 19 residues. The trim removed 0 bases at V and 2 bases at J, leaving 13 bases unmatched. The PCR used 60 Vbeta and 13 Jbeta primers. TCRdb keeps only in-frame clones here, not all; method: immunoSEQ multiplex PCR. The sample holds about 140,000 clones, around 85% seen once. This receptor was taken from a woman aged 50 to 60 in good health and CMV-seropositive. The V call is TRBV14, the J call TRBJ2-3, with TRBD2 matching 8 bases. Material for sequencing was PBMCs. The CDR3 region is CASSQERLSGGAVTDTQYF. CDR3 sequence (DNA): TGTGCCAGCAGCCAAGAACGCCTCTCCGGGGGGGCCGTCACAGATACGCAGTATTTT.